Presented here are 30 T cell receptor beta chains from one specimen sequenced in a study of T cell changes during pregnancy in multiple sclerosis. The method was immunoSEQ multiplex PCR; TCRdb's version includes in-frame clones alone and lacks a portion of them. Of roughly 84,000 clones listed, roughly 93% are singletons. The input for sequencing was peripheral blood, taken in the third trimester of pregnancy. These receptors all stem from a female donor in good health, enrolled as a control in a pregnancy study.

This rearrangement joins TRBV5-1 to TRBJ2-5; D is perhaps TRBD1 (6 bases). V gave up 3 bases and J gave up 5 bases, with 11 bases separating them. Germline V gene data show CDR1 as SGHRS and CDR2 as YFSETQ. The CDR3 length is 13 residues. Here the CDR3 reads CASSSGQLETQYF. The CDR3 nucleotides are TGCGCCAGCAGCTCCGGACAGCTGGAGACCCAGTACTTC.

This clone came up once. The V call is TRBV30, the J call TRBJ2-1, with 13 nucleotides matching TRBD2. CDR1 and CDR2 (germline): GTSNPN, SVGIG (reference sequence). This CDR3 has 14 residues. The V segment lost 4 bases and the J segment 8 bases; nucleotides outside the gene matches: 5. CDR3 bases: TGTGCCTGGAAGGGGACTAGCGGGATATATGAGCAGTTCTTC. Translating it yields CAWKGTSGIYEQFF.

The CDR3 bases are TGCGCCAGCAGCTCGGGGACAGGGGGTTTCTACGAGCAGTACTTC. It translates to CASSSGTGGFYEQYF. The chain joins TRBV4-1 to TRBJ2-7; 11 nucleotides agree with TRBD1. V gave up 5 bases and J gave up 3 bases; unmatched junction bases: 6. This CDR3 spans 15 amino acids. From germline, CDR1 is MGHRA and CDR2 YSYEKL.

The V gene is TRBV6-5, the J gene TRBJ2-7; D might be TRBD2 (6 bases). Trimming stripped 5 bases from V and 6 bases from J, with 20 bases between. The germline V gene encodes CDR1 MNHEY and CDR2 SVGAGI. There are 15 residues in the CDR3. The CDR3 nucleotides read TGTGCCAGCAGTAGAGCGGGTGGCGGGCTGCTCGAGCAGTACTTC. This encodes CASSRAGGGLLEQYF.

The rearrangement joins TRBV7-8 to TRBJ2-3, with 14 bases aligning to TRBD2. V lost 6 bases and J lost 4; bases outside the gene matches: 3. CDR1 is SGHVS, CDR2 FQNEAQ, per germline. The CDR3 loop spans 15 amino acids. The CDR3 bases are TGTGCCAGCAGGCCGGGACTAGCGGGAGCAGATACGCAGTATTTT. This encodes CASRPGLAGADTQYF.

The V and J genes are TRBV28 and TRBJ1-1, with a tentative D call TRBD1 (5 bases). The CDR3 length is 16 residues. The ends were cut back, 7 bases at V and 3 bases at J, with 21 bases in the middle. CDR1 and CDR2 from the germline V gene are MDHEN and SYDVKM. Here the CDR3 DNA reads TGTGCCAGCACCCAGGACAAGGGGTTAGGGTACACTGAAGCTTTCTTT. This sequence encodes CASTQDKGLGYTEAFF.

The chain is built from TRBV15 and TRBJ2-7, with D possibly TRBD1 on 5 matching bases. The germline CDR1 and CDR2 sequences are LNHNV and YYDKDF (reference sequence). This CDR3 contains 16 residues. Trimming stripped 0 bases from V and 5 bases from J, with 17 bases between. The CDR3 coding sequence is TGTGCCACCAGCAGAGATCAGGGTAATGGTCAGGACGAGCAGTACTTC. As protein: CATSRDQGNGQDEQYF.

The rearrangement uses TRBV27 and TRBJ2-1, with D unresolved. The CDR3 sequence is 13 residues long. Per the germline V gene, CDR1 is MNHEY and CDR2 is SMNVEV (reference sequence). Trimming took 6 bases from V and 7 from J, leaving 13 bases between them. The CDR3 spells CASRRRMANEQFF. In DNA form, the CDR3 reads TGTGCCAGCAGAAGGCGGATGGCGAATGAGCAGTTCTTC.

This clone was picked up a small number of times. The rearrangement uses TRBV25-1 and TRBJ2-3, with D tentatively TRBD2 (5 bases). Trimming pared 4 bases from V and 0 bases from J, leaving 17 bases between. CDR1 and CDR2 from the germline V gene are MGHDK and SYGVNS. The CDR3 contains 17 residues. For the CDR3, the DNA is TGTGCCAGCAGTGGACCTGTGGGCGGGCTGAGCACAGATACGCAGTATTTT. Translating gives CASSGPVGGLSTDTQYF.

The CDR3 region is CASRMTRDNEQFF. The DNA of the CDR3 is TGTGCCAGCAGGATGACGAGGGACAATGAGCAGTTCTTC. The chain recombines TRBV6-5 with TRBJ2-1, with D possibly TRBD2 on 5 matching bases. Trimming took 6 bases from V and 5 from J, leaving 11 bases between them. This CDR3 is 13 amino acids long. The germline V gene has CDR1 MNHEY and CDR2 SVGAGI.

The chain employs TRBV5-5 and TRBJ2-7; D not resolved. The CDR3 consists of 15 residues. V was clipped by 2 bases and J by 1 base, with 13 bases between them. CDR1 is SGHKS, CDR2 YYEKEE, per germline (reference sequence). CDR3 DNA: TGTGCCAGCAGCTTAGACTTTCCTACTTCCTACGAGCAGTACTTC. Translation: CASSLDFPTSYEQYF.

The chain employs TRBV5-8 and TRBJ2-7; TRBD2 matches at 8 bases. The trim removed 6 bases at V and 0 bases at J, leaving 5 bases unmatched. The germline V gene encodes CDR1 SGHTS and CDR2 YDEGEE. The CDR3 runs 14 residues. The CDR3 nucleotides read TGTGCCAGCACCCCGGGGGGGTACTCCTACGAGCAGTACTTC. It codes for CASTPGGYSYEQYF.

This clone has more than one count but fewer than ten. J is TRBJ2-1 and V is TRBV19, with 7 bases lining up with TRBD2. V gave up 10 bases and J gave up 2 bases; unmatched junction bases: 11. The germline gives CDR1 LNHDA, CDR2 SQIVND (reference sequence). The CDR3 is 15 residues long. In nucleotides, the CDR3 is TGTGCCACCCAGGAGGCTCTAGCGGCCTACAATGAGCAGTTCTTC. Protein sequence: CATQEALAAYNEQFF.

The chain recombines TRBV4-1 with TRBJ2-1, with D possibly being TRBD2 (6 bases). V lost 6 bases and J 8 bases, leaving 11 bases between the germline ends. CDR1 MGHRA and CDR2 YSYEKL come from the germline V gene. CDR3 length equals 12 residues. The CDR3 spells CASRSPGDEQFF. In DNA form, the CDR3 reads TGCGCCAGCAGATCCCCGGGGGATGAGCAGTTCTTC.

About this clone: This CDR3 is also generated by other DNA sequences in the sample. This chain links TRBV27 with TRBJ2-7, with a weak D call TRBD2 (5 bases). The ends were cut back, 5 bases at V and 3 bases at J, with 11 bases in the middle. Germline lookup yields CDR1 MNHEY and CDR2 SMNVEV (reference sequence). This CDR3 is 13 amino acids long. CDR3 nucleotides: TGTGCCAGCAGTCCCGGACTTGGCTACGAGCAGTACTTC. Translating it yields CASSPGLGYEQYF.

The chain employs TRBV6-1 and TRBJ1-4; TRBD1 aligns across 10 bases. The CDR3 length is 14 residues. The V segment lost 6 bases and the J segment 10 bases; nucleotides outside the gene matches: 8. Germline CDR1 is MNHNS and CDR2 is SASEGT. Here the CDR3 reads CASRGQGVFAKLFF. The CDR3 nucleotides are TGTGCCAGCAGAGGACAGGGGGTATTTGCAAAACTGTTTTTT.

The CDR3, as DNA: TGTGCCAGCAGTTTCCGACTAGCGGGAGGCGAGACCCAGTACTTC. Amino acid sequence: CASSFRLAGGETQYF. The chain joins TRBV2 to TRBJ2-5; 13 nucleotides agree with TRBD2. The germline V gene encodes CDR1 SNHLY and CDR2 FYNNEI. This CDR3 comprises 15 residues. V dropped 5 bases and J dropped 5; count of bases not matched to a gene: 5.

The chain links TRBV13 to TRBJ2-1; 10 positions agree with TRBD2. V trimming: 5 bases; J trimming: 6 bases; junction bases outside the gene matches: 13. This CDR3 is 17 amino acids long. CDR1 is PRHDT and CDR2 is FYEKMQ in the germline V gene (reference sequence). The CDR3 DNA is TGTGCCAGCAGCCCACGGAAGGCTAGCGGGGGAAGCAATGAGCAGTTCTTC. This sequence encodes CASSPRKASGGSNEQFF.

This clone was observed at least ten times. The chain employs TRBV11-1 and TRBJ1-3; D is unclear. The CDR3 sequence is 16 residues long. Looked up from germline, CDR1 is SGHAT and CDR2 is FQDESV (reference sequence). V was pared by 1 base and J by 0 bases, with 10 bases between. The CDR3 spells CASSLGGLHSGNTIYF. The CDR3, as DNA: TGTGCCAGCAGCTTAGGCGGGCTTCACTCTGGAAACACCATATATTTT.

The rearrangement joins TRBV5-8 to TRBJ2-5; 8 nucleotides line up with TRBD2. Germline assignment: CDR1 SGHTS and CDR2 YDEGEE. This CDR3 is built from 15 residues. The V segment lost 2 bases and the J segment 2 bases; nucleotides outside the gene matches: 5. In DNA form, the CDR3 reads TGTGCCAGCAGCTTTTGGGTAGCGGGACAAGAGACCCAGTACTTC. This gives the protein CASSFWVAGQETQYF. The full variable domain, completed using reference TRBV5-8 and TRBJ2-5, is EAGVTQSPTHLIKTRGQQATLRCSPISGHTSVYWYQQALGLGLQFLLWYDEGEERNRGNFPPRFSGRQFPNYSSELNVNALELEDSALYLCASSFWVAGQETQYFGPGTRLLVL.

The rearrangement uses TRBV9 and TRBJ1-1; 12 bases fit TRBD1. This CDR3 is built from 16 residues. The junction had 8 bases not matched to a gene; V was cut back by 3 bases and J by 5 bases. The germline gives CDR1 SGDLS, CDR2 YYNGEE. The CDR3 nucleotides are TGTGCCAGCAGCGCCGGGACAGGGGGCGCGTTAACTGAAGCTTTCTTT. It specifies CASSAGTGGALTEAFF.

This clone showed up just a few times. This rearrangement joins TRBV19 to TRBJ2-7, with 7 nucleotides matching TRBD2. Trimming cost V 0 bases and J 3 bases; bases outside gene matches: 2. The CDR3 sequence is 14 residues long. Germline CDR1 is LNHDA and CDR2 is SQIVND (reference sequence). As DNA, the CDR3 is TGTGCCAGTAGTATAGACGCTAGCGGCTACGAGCAGTACTTC. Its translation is CASSIDASGYEQYF.

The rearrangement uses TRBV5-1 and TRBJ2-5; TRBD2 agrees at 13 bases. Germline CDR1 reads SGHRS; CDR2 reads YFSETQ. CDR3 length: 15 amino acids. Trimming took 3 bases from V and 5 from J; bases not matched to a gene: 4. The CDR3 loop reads CASSSLTSGRETQYF. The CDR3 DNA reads TGCGCCAGCAGCTCCCTGACTAGCGGGAGGGAGACCCAGTACTTC.

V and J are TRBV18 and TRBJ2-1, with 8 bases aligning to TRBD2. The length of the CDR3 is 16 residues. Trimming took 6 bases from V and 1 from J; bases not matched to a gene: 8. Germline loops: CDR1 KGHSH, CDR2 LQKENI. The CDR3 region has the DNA TGTGCCAGCTCGTCCTTAGCGGGAAGGTCCTACAATGAGCAGTTCTTC. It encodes CASSSLAGRSYNEQFF.

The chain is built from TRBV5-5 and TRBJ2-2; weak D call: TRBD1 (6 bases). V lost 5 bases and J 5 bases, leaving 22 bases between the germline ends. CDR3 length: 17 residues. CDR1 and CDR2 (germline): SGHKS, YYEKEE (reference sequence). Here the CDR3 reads CASSRQAHPPGTGELFF. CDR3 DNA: TGTGCCAGCAGTCGACAGGCTCATCCCCCGGGGACCGGGGAGCTGTTTTTT.

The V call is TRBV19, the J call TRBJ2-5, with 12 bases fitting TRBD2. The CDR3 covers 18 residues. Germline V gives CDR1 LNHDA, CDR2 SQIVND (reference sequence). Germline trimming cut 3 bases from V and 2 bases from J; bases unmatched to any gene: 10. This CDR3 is CASSIGASGRATQETQYF. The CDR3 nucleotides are TGTGCCAGTAGTATCGGGGCTAGCGGGAGGGCGACACAAGAGACCCAGTACTTC. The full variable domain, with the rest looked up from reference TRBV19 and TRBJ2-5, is DGGITQSPKYLFRKEGQNVTLSCEQNLNHDAMYWYRQDPGQGLRLIYYSQIVNDFQKGDIAEGYSVSREKKESFPLTVTSAQKNPTAFYLCASSIGASGRATQETQYFGPGTRLLVL.

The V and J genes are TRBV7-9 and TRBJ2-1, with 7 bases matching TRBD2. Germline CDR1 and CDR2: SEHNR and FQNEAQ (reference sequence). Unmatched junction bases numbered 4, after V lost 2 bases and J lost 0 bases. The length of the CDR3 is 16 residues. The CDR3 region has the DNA TGTGCCAGCAGCTTATCACTAGCGAGCTCCTACAATGAGCAGTTCTTC. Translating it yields CASSLSLASSYNEQFF.

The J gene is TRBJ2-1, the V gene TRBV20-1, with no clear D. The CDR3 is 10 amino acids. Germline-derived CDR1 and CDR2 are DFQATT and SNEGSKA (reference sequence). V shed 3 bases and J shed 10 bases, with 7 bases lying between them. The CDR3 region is CSASSVEQFF. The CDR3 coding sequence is TGCAGTGCTAGTTCAGTAGAGCAGTTCTTC.

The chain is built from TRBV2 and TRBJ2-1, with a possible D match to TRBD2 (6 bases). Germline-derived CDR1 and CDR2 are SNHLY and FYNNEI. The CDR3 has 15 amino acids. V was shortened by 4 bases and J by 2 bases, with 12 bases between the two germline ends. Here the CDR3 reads CASSGGTGTYNEQFF. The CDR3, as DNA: TGTGCCAGCAGTGGGGGGACTGGTACCTACAATGAGCAGTTCTTC.

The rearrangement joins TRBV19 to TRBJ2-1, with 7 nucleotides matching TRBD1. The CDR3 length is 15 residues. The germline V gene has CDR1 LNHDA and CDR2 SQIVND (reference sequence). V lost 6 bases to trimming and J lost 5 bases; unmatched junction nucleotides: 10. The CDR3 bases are TGTGCCAGTAGCCCCCCGGGACAGTTTAACAATGAGCAGTTCTTC. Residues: CASSPPGQFNNEQFF. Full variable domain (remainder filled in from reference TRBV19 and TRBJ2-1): DGGITQSPKYLFRKEGQNVTLSCEQNLNHDAMYWYRQDPGQGLRLIYYSQIVNDFQKGDIAEGYSVSREKKESFPLTVTSAQKNPTAFYLCASSPPGQFNNEQFFGPGTRLTVL.